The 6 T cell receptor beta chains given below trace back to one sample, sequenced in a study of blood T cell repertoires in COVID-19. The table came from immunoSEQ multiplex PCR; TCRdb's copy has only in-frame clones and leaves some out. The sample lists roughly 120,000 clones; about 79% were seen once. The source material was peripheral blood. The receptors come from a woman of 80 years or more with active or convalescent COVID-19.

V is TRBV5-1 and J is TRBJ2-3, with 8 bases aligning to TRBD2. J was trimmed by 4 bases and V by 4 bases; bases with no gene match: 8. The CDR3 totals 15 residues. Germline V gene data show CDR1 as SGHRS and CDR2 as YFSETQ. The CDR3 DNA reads TGCGCCAGCAGCCCCAGCGGGAGATTCGCAGATACGCAGTATTTT. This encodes CASSPSGRFADTQYF.

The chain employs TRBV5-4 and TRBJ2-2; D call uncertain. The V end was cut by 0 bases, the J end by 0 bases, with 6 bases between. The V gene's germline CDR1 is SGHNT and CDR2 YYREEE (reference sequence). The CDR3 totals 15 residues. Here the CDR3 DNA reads TGTGCCAGCAGCTTGGGCAGATCGAACACCGGGGAGCTGTTTTTT. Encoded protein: CASSLGRSNTGELFF. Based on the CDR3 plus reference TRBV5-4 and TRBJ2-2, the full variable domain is ETGVTQSPTHLIKTRGQQVTLRCSSQSGHNTVSWYQQALGQGPQFIFQYYREEENGRGNFPPRFSGLQFPNYSSELNVNALELDDSALYLCASSLGRSNTGELFFGEGSRLTVL.

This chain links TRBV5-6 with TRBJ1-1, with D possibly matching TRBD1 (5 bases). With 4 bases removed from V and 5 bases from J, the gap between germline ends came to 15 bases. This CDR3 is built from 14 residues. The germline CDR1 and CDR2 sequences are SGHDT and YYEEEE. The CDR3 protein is CASSGLQARTEAFF. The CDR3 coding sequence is TGTGCCAGCAGCGGGCTACAGGCGAGAACTGAAGCTTTCTTT.

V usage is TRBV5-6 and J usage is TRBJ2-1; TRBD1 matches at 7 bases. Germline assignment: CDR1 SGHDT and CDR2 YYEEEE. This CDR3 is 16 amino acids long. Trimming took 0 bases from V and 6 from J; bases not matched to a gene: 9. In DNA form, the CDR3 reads TGTGCCAGCAGCTTGGCGTGGCGACAGGGTGGCAATGAGCAGTTCTTC. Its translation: CASSLAWRQGGNEQFF. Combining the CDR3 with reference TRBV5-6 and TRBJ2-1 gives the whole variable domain DAGVTQSPTHLIKTRGQQVTLRCSPKSGHDTVSWYQQALGQGPQFIFQYYEEEERQRGNFPDRFSGHQFPNYSSELNVNALLLGDSALYLCASSLAWRQGGNEQFFGPGTRLTVL.

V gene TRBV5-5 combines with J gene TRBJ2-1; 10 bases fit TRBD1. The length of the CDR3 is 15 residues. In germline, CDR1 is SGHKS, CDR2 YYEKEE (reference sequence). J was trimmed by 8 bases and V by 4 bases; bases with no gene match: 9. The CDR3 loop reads CASSPSRDRGHEQFF. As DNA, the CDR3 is TGTGCCAGCAGCCCGTCCCGGGACAGGGGTCATGAGCAGTTCTTC.

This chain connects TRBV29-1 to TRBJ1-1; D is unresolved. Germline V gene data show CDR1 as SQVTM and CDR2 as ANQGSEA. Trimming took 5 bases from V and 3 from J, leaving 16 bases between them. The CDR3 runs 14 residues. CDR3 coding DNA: TGCAGCGTTTCACGACCCAGGAGGTACACTGAAGCTTTCTTT. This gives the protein CSVSRPRRYTEAFF.